What follows are 27 T cell receptor beta chains derived from one specimen sequenced in a study of technical replicates of blood from a handful of donors. The data were produced by immunoSEQ multiplex PCR, yet TCRdb's version contains in-frame clones alone and is incomplete. Counted here are about 83,000 clones, around 94% occurring once; the ten biggest clones make up roughly 0.25%. The sequenced sample consisted of T cells isolated from PBMCs. All receptors come from a human donor in good health.

J is TRBJ2-5 and V is TRBV5-1; the D gene is possibly TRBD1 (5 bases). The V gene lost 4 bases and the J gene lost 0 bases, with 10 bases spanning the gap. The CDR3 consists of 14 residues. CDR1 is SGHRS and CDR2 is YFSETQ in the germline V gene. CDR3 in amino acids: CASSPDNHQETQYF. The CDR3 coding sequence is TGCGCCAGCAGCCCGGACAACCACCAAGAGACCCAGTACTTC.

The rearrangement uses TRBV5-1 and TRBJ1-1; 8 bases are shared with TRBD1. Trimming at V came to 8 bases and at J to 3 bases, leaving 6 bases not matched to a gene. The CDR3 totals 13 residues. Germline-derived CDR1 and CDR2 are SGHRS and YFSETQ. The CDR3 here is CASQDREDTEAFF. The CDR3 DNA is TGCGCCAGTCAGGACAGGGAGGACACTGAAGCTTTCTTT.

CDR3 sequence reads: CASTPDSWSYGYTF. CDR3 in DNA: TGTGCCAGTACCCCGGACAGTTGGAGCTATGGCTACACCTTC. The chain has TRBV19 and TRBJ1-2, with a weak D call TRBD1 (6 bases). The CDR3 covers 14 residues. Per germline, CDR1 LNHDA and CDR2 SQIVND (reference sequence). The V end lost 7 bases, the J end lost 4 bases, and 16 bases lay between the germline ends.

The chain links TRBV14 to TRBJ2-1; D unresolved. Between the trimmed V and J ends, which lost 1 base and 0 bases, there was a span of 7 bases. The CDR3 is 15 amino acids. Germline-derived CDR1 and CDR2 are SGHDN and FVKESK. The DNA of the CDR3 is TGTGCCAGCAGCCAAGGACGGAGCTCCTACAATGAGCAGTTCTTC. Protein product: CASSQGRSSYNEQFF.

The J gene is TRBJ1-1, the V gene TRBV2; D is uncertain. This CDR3 region has 11 residues. V dropped 5 bases and J dropped 3 bases, with 4 bases sitting between them. The germline gives CDR1 SNHLY, CDR2 FYNNEI. CDR3 protein: CASSPYTEAFF. In nucleotides, the CDR3 is TGTGCCAGCAGTCCATACACTGAAGCTTTCTTT.

The J gene is TRBJ1-1, the V gene TRBV6-6; D perhaps matches TRBD1 (5 bases). The CDR3 runs to 11 residues. Germline lookup yields CDR1 MNHNY and CDR2 SVGAGI (reference sequence). V lost 9 bases and J 4 bases, leaving 9 bases between the germline ends. In nucleotides, the CDR3 is TGTGCCAGTTGGGGACTCACTGAAGCTTTCTTT. Protein sequence: CASWGLTEAFF.

As to this clone: Other DNA sequences in the sample encode the same CDR3. This chain connects TRBV5-1 to TRBJ1-1; D is unclear. Per germline, CDR1 SGHRS and CDR2 YFSETQ. The V end was cut by 4 bases, the J end by 1 base, with 8 bases between. The CDR3 runs to 13 residues. DNA for the CDR3: TGCGCCAGCAGCCCGCGCGGGAACACTGAAGCTTTCTTT. Residues: CASSPRGNTEAFF.

The gene calls are TRBV5-1 and TRBJ2-3; 7 bases map to TRBD2. Trimming took 2 bases from V and 5 from J; bases not matched to a gene: 8. In germline, CDR1 is SGHRS, CDR2 YFSETQ. CDR3 length: 15 residues. DNA of the CDR3: TGCGCCAGCAGCTTTAGGGGCGGCGGGGGAGATACGCAGTATTTT. It yields the protein CASSFRGGGGDTQYF.

This rearrangement joins TRBV6-1 to TRBJ2-7; D perhaps matches TRBD1 (6 bases). V shed 6 bases and J shed 2 bases, with 17 bases lying between them. Per the germline V gene, CDR1 is MNHNS and CDR2 is SASEGT. The CDR3 has 15 amino acids. The CDR3 is CASSLGHSRPYEQYF. Here the CDR3 DNA reads TGTGCCAGCAGCTTGGGACACTCACGACCCTACGAGCAGTACTTC.

The chain is built from TRBV27 and TRBJ2-7; 13 bases match TRBD2. CDR1 and CDR2 from the germline V gene are MNHEY and SMNVEV (reference sequence). The CDR3 loop spans 20 amino acids. The J segment lost 2 bases and the V segment lost 8 bases, leaving 21 bases of the junction unmatched. CDR3 sequence reads: CASLLFSGTSGILGTYEQYF. The CDR3, as DNA: TGTGCCAGCCTTCTCTTTTCCGGGACTAGCGGGATCTTGGGGACCTACGAGCAGTACTTC.

The chain links TRBV9 to TRBJ1-6, with D uncertain. The V and J ends lost 0 bases and 11 bases respectively, with 9 bases between them. The CDR3 is 13 amino acids. Per the germline V gene, CDR1 is SGDLS and CDR2 is YYNGEE. The DNA for the CDR3 is TGTGCCAGCAGCGTAGAGTTGCTAACACCCCTCCACTTT. It yields the protein CASSVELLTPLHF. Full variable domain (missing parts from reference TRBV9 and TRBJ1-6): DSGVTQTPKHLITATGQRVTLRCSPRSGDLSVYWYQQSLDQGLQFLIQYYNGEERAKGNILERFSAQQFPDLHSELNLSSLELGDSALYFCASSVELLTPLHFGNGTRLTVT.

The V gene is TRBV14, the J gene TRBJ2-7; no reliable D call. Germline V gives CDR1 SGHDN, CDR2 FVKESK. Trimming took off 2 bases at V and 3 bases at J, with 11 bases between the two ends. The CDR3 is 14 residues long. The CDR3 sequence is CASSQSSQIYEQYF. DNA of the CDR3: TGTGCCAGCAGCCAATCGAGCCAAATCTACGAGCAGTACTTC.

This chain connects TRBV6-6 to TRBJ1-2; D remains unclear. Trimming removed 7 bases at V and 1 base at J, with 4 bases between. The germline CDR1 and CDR2 sequences are MNHNY and SVGAGI (reference sequence). This CDR3 has 11 amino acids. CDR3 residues: CASTSNYGYTF. The CDR3 coding sequence is TGTGCCAGCACTAGTAACTATGGCTACACCTTC.

The V gene is TRBV6-5, the J gene TRBJ2-7, with 8 bases aligning to TRBD2. Germline V gene data show CDR1 as MNHEY and CDR2 as SVGAGI. The CDR3 has 15 amino acids. The J segment lost 5 bases and the V segment lost 8 bases, leaving 14 bases of the junction unmatched. The chain's CDR3 is CASASPGLVDDEQYF. For the CDR3, the DNA is TGTGCCAGCGCCAGTCCGGGACTAGTTGACGACGAGCAGTACTTC.

This chain links TRBV29-1 with TRBJ2-7; the D is unclear. Germline V gives CDR1 SQVTM, CDR2 ANQGSEA. This CDR3 contains 13 residues. The germline V and J ends were trimmed by 3 bases and 0 bases, with 9 bases remaining between them. CDR3 in amino acids: CSVDGGNSYEQYF. The CDR3 bases are TGCAGCGTTGATGGTGGCAACTCCTACGAGCAGTACTTC.

The chain couples TRBV28 to TRBJ2-6, with 12 bases lining up with TRBD1. The length of the CDR3 is 17 residues. Germline CDR1 and CDR2: MDHEN and SYDVKM. The V gene end was trimmed by 3 bases and the J gene end by 0 bases; junction bases not matched to a gene: 0. The CDR3 region has the DNA TGTGCCAGCAGTTTGGGACAGGGGGCCTCTGGGGCCAACGTCCTGACTTTC. The encoded protein is CASSLGQGASGANVLTF.

In nucleotides, the CDR3 is TGTGCCAGCAGCTGGACAGGGCCCGTCGAAGCTTTCTTT. Protein sequence: CASSWTGPVEAFF. This chain uses TRBV7-8 with TRBJ1-1; 8 bases are a match to TRBD1. Trimming took 4 bases from V and 8 from J; bases not matched to a gene: 6. Germline CDR1 SGHVS, CDR2 FQNEAQ. CDR3 length equals 13 residues.

The J gene is TRBJ1-6, the V gene TRBV19; D unresolved. CDR1 LNHDA and CDR2 SQIVND come from the germline V gene (reference sequence). This CDR3 is built from 15 residues. V shed 0 bases and J shed 6 bases, with 9 bases lying between them. For the CDR3, the DNA is TGTGCCAGTAGTATAGACAGACTATCTAATTCACCCCTCCACTTT. Translation gives CASSIDRLSNSPLHF.

This sequence joins TRBV7-9 and TRBJ1-1; TRBD1 might be the D (6 bases). CDR1 and CDR2 from the germline V gene are SEHNR and FQNEAQ (reference sequence). V was pared by 1 base and J by 8 bases, with 8 bases between. The CDR3 covers 12 residues. For the CDR3, the DNA is TGTGCCAGCAGCTTAGATGACAGGGAAGCTTTCTTT. Its protein product is CASSLDDREAFF. The full variable domain, its missing parts supplied by reference TRBV7-9 and TRBJ1-1, is DTGVSQNPRHKITKRGQNVTFRCDPISEHNRLYWYRQTLGQGPEFLTYFQNEAQLEKSRLLSDRFSAERPKGSFSTLEIQRTEQGDSAMYLCASSLDDREAFFGQGTRLTVV.

J is TRBJ1-4 and V is TRBV7-9, with D possibly TRBD1 on 5 matching bases. From germline, CDR1 is SEHNR and CDR2 FQNEAQ (reference sequence). This CDR3 region has 16 residues. Trimming stripped 5 bases from V and 0 bases from J, with 13 bases between. The CDR3 reads CASSHPQDPTNEKLFF. In DNA form, the CDR3 reads TGTGCCAGCAGCCACCCACAGGACCCAACTAATGAAAAACTGTTTTTT.

V is TRBV5-4 and J is TRBJ2-3, with 7 bases lining up with TRBD1. Germline CDR1 is SGHNT and CDR2 is YYREEE (reference sequence). Losses at the gene ends were 4 bases for V and 3 bases for J; bases not matched to a gene: 5. The CDR3 sequence is 14 residues long. The CDR3 is CASSRDSGTDTQYF. In DNA form, the CDR3 reads TGTGCCAGCAGCCGGGACAGTGGAACAGATACGCAGTATTTT.

This chain links TRBV5-5 with TRBJ1-5, with D possibly TRBD1 on 5 matching bases. Germline CDR1 is SGHKS and CDR2 is YYEKEE (reference sequence). The CDR3 loop spans 16 amino acids. V lost 4 bases, J lost 8 bases, and 22 bases lay in between. The DNA for the CDR3 is TGTGCCAGCAGCCCGATCGACAGAACTACCATCAAGCCCCAGCATTTT. The encoded protein is CASSPIDRTTIKPQHF.

The V gene is TRBV9, the J gene TRBJ1-1; 9 positions agree with TRBD1. Germline loops: CDR1 SGDLS, CDR2 YYNGEE. Trimming removed 0 bases from V and 6 bases from J; junction bases left unmatched: 3. This CDR3 contains 14 residues. DNA for the CDR3: TGTGCCAGCAGCGTAGGGACAGGGGTGGCTGAAGCTTTCTTT. The encoded protein is CASSVGTGVAEAFF.

V gene TRBV7-7 combines with J gene TRBJ2-2; 7 bases match TRBD1. After removal of 6 bases from V and 6 bases from J, the junction contained 4 bases not matched to a gene. From germline, CDR1 is SSHAT and CDR2 FNYEAQ (reference sequence). The CDR3 consists of 13 residues. CDR3 sequence (DNA): TGTGCCAGCAGTCTGACAGGGCCCGGGGAGCTGTTTTTT. This gives the protein CASSLTGPGELFF. Looking up the rest from reference TRBV7-7 and TRBJ2-2 gives the full variable domain: GAGVSQSPRYKVTKRGQDVTLRCDPISSHATLYWYQQALGQGPEFLTYFNYEAQPDKSGLPSDRFSAERPEGSISTLTIQRTEQRDSAMYRCASSLTGPGELFFGEGSRLTVL.

The chain is built from TRBV18 and TRBJ1-1, with TRBD1 as a possible D gene (5 bases). The CDR3 length is 12 residues. V was shortened by 3 bases and J by 8 bases, with 10 bases between the two germline ends. Germline loops: CDR1 KGHSH, CDR2 LQKENI. The CDR3 region has the DNA TGTGCCAGCTCACCGGTAGGGGCCGAAGCTTTCTTT. This encodes CASSPVGAEAFF.

The chain recombines TRBV6-5 with TRBJ2-2, with 7 bases aligning to TRBD2. J gave up 1 base and V 5 bases, and 1 base lay outside the gene matches. CDR3 length: 14 residues. Germline V lookup: CDR1 MNHEY, CDR2 SVGAGI. CDR3 nucleotide sequence: TGTGCCAGCAGTATAGCGGGGAACACCGGGGAGCTGTTTTTT. This codes for CASSIAGNTGELFF.

This rearrangement joins TRBV6-1 to TRBJ2-7, with a possible D match to TRBD1 (5 bases). This CDR3 comprises 13 residues. Germline CDR1 MNHNS, CDR2 SASEGT. Trimming shortened V by 3 bases and J by 3 bases, and 9 bases separated the two germline ends. CDR3 sequence (DNA): TGTGCCAGCAGTGACCGGACATTCTACGAGCAGTACTTC. Its translation is CASSDRTFYEQYF.